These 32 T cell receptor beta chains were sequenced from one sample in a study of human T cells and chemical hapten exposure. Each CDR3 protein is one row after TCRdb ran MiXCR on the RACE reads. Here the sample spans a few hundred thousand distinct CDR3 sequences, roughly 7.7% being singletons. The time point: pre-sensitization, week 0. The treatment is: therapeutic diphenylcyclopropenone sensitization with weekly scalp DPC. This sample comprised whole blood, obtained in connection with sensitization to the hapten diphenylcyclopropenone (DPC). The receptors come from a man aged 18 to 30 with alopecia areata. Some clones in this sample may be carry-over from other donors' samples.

For the CDR3, the DNA is TGTGCCAGCAGTTCCCCCGGGACAGTGTTCCAAGAGACCCAGTACTTC. This encodes CASSSPGTVFQETQYF. The chain has TRBV28 and TRBJ2-5; 7 bases agree with TRBD1. Germline CDR1 and CDR2: MDHEN and SYDVKM. The junction had 9 bases not matched to a gene; V was cut back by 4 bases and J by 1 base. This CDR3 is 16 amino acids long.

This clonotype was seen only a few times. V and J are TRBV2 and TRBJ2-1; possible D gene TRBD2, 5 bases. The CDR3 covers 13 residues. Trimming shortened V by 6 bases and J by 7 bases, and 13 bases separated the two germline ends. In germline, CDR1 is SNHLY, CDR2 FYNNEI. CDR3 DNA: TGTGCCAGCAGCCAAGAAGAGGGAAATGAGCAGTTCTTC. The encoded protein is CASSQEEGNEQFF.

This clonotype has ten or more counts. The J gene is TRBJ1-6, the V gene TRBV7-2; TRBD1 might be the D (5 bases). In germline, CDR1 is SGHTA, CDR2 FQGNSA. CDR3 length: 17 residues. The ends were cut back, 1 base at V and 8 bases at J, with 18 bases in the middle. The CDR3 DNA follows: TGTGCCAGCAGCTTAGTCGGGGGACCCCGGGGATATTCACCCCTCCACTTT. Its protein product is CASSLVGGPRGYSPLHF. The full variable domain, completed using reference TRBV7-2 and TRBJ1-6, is GAGVSQSPSNKVTEKGKDVELRCDPISGHTALYWYRQSLGQGLEFLIYFQGNSAPDKSGLPSDRFSAERTGGSVSTLTIQRTQQEDSAVYLCASSLVGGPRGYSPLHFGNGTRLTVT.

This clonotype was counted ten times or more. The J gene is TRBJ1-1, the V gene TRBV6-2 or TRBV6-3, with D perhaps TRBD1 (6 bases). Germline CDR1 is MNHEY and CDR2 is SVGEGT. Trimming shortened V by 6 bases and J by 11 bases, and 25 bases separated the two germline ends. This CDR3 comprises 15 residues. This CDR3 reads CASRSIKGHINGAFF. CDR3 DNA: TGTGCCAGCAGATCCATTAAGGGACACATCAACGGGGCTTTCTTT.

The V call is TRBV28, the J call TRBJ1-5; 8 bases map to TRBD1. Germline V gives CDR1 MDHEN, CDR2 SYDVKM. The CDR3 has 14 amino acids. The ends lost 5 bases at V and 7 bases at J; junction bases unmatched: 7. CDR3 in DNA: TGTGCCAGCAGTAGGACAGGGAATAACCAGCCCCAGCATTTT. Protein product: CASSRTGNNQPQHF.

CDR3 sequence reads: CAISEIGQNIQYF. In nucleotides, the CDR3 is TGTGCCATCAGTGAGATTGGGCAAAACATTCAGTACTTC. The genes are TRBV10-3 and TRBJ2-4, with D hard to call. The germline V gene has CDR1 ENHRY and CDR2 SYGVKD. The length of the CDR3 is 13 residues. V was shortened by 2 bases and J by 5 bases, with 7 bases between the two germline ends.

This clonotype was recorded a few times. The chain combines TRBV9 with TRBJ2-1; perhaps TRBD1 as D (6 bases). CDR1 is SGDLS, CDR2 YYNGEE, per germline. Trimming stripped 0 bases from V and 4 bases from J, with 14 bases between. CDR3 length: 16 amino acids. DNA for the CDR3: TGTGCCAGCAGCGTAGCGAGTCAGGGGCTTTACAATGAGCAGTTCTTC. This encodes CASSVASQGLYNEQFF. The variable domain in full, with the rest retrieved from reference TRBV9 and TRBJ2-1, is DSGVTQTPKHLITATGQRVTLRCSPRSGDLSVYWYQQSLDQGLQFLIQYYNGEERAKGNILERFSAQQFPDLHSELNLSSLELGDSALYFCASSVASQGLYNEQFFGPGTRLTVL.

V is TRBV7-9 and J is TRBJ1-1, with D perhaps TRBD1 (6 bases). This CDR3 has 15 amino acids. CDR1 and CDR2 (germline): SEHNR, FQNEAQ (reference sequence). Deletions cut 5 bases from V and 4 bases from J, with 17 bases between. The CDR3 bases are TGTGCCAGCAGCCTCCAACAGGGCACTGCCACTGAAGCTTTCTTT. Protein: CASSLQQGTATEAFF.

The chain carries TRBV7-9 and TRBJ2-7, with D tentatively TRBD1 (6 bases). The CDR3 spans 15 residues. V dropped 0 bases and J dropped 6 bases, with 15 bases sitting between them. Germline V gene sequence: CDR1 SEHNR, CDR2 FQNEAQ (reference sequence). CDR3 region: CASSLALVGHGEQYV. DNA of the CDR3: TGTGCCAGCAGCTTAGCTTTGGTGGGACACGGCGAGCAGTACGTC.

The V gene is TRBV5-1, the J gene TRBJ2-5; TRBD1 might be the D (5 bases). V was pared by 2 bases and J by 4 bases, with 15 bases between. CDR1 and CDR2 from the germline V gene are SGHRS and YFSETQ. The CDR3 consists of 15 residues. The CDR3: CASSFQGVSGETQYF. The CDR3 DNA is TGCGCCAGCAGCTTCCAAGGGGTATCGGGAGAGACCCAGTACTTC.

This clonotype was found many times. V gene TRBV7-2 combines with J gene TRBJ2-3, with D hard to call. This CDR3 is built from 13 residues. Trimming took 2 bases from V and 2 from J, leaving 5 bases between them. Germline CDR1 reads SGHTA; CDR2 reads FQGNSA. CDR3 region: CASSLPNTDTQYF. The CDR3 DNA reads TGTGCCAGCAGCTTACCCAACACAGATACGCAGTATTTT.

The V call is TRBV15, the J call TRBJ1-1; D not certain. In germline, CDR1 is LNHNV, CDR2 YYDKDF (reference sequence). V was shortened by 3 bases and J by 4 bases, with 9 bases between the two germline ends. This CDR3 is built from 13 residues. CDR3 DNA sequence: TGTGCCACCAGCAGCGCCTGGTCCACTGAAGCTTTCTTT. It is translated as CATSSAWSTEAFF.

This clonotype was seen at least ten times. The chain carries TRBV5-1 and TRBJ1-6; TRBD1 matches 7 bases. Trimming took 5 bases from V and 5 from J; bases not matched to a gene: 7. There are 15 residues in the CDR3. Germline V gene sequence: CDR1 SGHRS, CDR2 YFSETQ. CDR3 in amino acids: CASRKGALDNSPLHF. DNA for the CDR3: TGCGCCAGCAGAAAGGGGGCCCTGGATAATTCACCCCTCCACTTT.

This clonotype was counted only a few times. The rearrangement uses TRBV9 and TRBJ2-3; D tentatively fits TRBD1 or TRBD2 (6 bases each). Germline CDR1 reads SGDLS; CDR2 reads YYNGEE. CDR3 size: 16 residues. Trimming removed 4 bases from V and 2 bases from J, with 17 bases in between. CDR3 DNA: TGTGCCAGCAGCCCCGAGGGGGGCAGCTTCACAGATACGCAGTATTTT. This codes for CASSPEGGSFTDTQYF.

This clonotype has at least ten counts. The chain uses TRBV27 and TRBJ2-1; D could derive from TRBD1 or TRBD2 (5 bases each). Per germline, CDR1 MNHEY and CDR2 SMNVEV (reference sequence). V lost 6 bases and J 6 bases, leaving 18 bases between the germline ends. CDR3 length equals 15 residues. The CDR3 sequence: CASRGPGLSTNEQFF. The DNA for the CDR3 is TGTGCCAGCAGGGGACCGGGTCTCTCGACCAATGAGCAGTTCTTC.

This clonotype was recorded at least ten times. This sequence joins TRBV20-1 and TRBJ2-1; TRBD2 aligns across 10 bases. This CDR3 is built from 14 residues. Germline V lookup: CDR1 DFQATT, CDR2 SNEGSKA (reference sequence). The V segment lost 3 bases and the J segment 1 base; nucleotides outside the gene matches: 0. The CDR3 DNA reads TGCAGTGCTAGTAGCGGGGGGTCCTACAATGAGCAGTTCTTC. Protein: CSASSGGSYNEQFF.

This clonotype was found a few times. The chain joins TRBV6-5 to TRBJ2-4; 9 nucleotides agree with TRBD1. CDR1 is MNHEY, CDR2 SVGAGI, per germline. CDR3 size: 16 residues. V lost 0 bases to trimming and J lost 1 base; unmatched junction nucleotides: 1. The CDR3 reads CASSYSQGAAKNIQYF. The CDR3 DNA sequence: TGTGCCAGCAGTTACTCACAGGGGGCCGCCAAAAACATTCAGTACTTC.

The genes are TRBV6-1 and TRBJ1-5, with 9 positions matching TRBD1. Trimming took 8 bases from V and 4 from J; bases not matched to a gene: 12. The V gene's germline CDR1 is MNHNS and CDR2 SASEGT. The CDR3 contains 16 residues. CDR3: CASRVGTGTGNQPQHF. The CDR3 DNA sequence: TGTGCCAGCCGAGTGGGGACCGGGACAGGGAATCAGCCCCAGCATTTT.

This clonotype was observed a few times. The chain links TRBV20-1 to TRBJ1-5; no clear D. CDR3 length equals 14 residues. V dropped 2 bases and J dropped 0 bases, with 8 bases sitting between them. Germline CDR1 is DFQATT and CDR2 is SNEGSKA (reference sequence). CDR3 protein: CSARPPDSNQPQHF. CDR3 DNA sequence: TGCAGTGCTAGACCGCCGGATAGCAATCAGCCCCAGCATTTT.

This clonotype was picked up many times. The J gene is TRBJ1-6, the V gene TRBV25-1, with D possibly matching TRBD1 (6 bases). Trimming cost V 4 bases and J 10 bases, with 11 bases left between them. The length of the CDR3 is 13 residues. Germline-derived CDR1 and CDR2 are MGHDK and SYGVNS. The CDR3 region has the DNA TGTGCCAGCAGTGTGGGGGCAGCGTCACCCCTCCACTTT. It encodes CASSVGAASPLHF.

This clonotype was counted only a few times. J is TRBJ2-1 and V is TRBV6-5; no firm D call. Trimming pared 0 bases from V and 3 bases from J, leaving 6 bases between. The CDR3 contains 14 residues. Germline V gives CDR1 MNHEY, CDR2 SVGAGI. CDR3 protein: CASSYSGDYNEQFF. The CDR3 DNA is TGTGCCAGCAGTTACTCGGGCGACTACAATGAGCAGTTCTTC.

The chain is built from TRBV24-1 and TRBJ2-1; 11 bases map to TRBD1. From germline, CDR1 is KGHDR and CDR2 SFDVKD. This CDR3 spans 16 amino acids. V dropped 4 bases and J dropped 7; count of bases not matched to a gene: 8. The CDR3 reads CATSDLDRGLENEQFF. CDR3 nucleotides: TGTGCCACCAGTGACCTGGACAGGGGGCTAGAAAATGAGCAGTTCTTC.

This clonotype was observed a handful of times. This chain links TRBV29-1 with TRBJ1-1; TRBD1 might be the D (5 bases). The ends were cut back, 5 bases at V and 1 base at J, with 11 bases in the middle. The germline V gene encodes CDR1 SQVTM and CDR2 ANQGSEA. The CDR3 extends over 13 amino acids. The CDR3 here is CSVRDPANTEAFF. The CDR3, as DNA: TGCAGCGTTCGGGACCCTGCGAACACTGAAGCTTTCTTT.

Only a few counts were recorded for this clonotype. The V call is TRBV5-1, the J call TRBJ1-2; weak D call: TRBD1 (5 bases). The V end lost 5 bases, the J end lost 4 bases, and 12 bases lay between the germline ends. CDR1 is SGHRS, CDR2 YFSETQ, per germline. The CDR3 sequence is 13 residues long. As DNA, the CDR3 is TGCGCCAGCAGGGCGACAGTGATCTATGGCTACACCTTC. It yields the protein CASRATVIYGYTF.

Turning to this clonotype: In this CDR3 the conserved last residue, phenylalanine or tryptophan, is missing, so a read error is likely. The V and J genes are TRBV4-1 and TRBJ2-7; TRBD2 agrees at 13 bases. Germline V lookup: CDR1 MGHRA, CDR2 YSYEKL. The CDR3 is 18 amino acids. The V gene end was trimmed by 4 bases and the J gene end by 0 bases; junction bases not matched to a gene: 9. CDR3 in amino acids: CASSLPGLAGRSSYEQYY. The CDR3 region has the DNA TGCGCCAGCAGCCTACCGGGACTAGCGGGGAGGAGCTCCTACGAGCAGTACTAC.

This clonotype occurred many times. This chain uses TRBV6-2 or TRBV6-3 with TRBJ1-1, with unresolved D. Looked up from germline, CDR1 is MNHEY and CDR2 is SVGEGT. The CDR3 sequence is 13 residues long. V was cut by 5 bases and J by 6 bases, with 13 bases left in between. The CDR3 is CASSKDGRAEAFF. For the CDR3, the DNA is TGTGCCAGCAGTAAGGACGGTCGGGCTGAAGCTTTCTTT.

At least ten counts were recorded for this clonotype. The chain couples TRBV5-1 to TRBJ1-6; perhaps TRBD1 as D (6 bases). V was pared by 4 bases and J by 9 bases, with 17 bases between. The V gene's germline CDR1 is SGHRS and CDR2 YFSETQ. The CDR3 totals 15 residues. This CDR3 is CASSPRTEASSPLHF. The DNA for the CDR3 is TGCGCCAGCAGCCCGAGGACAGAGGCAAGTTCACCCCTCCACTTT. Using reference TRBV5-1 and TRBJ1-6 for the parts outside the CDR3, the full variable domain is KAGVTQTPRYLIKTRGQQVTLSCSPISGHRSVSWYQQTPGQGLQFLFEYFSETQRNKGNFPGRFSGRQFSNSRSEMNVSTLELGDSALYLCASSPRTEASSPLHFGNGTRLTVT.

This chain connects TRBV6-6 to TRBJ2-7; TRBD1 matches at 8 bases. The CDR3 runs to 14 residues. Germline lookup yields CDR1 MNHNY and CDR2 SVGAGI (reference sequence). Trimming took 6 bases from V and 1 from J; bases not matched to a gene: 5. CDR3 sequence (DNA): TGTGCCAGCAGGAGACAGGGGACTTCCTACGAGCAGTACTTC. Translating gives CASRRQGTSYEQYF.

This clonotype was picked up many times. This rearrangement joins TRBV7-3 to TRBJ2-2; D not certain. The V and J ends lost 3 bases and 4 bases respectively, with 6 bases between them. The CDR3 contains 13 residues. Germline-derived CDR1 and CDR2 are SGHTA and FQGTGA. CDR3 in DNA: TGTGCCAGCAGCTTTACGGGCACCGGGGAGCTGTTTTTT. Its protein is CASSFTGTGELFF.

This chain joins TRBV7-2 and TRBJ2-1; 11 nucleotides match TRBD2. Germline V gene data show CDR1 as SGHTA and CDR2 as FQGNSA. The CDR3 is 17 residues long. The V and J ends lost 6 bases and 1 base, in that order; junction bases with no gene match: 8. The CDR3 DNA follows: TGTGCCAGCAGTACTAGCGGGGGAGCTATATCCTACAATGAGCAGTTCTTC. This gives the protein CASSTSGGAISYNEQFF.

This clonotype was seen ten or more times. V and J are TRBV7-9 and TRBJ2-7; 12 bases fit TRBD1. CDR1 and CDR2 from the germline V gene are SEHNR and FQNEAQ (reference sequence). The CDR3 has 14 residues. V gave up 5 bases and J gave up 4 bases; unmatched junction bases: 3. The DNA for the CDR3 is TGTGCCAGCAGCGTGGGACAGGGGGCTTACGAGCAGTACTTC. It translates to CASSVGQGAYEQYF.

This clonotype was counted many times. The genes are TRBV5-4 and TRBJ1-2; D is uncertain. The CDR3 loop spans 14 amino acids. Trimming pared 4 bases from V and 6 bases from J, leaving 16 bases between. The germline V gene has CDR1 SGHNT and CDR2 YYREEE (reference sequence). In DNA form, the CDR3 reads TGTGCCAGCAGCCGGACTCTGTCGAATGATGGCTACACCTTC. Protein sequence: CASSRTLSNDGYTF.